The 21 T cell receptor beta chains listed next were all sequenced from one sample in a study of blood T cells in healthy people across ages. It was with a sample-barcoded 5' primer and a J-beta primer mix that a second PCR of about 6 to 11 cycles was run. TCRdb recomputed calls from the 5' RACE reads with MiXCR, one row per CDR3 protein. The table lists 450,000 to 700,000 distinct CDR3 sequences, 25% to 30% of them singletons. Sequencing was performed on blood. All receptors derive from a woman between 65 and 79 years old in good health.

The J gene is TRBJ1-2, the V gene TRBV6-5; a possible D gene is TRBD1 (6 bases). Trimming removed 6 bases from V and 4 bases from J, with 12 bases in between. This CDR3 spans 13 amino acids. Germline CDR1 is MNHEY and CDR2 is SVGAGI. As DNA, the CDR3 is TGTGCCAGCAGCCGCACAGGGTCCTATGGCTACACCTTC. As protein: CASSRTGSYGYTF.

A remark on this clonotype: At one end, the junction sequence differs from germline, possibly due to a read error. In DNA form, the CDR3 reads TGTGCCAGCAGTTTAGGGGCAGGAGCTTTGCATTTT. It is translated as CASSLGAGALHF. The V and J genes are TRBV7-2 and TRBJ1-5, with D perhaps matching TRBD1 (5 bases). CDR1 and CDR2 from the germline V gene are SGHTA and FQGNSA. CDR3 length: 12 residues.

This clonotype came up a few times. The chain's CDR3 is CASRTFNGRDYEQYF. CDR3 sequence (DNA): TGTGCCAGCAGGACGTTCAACGGGAGGGACTACGAGCAGTACTTC. The chain is built from TRBV6-5 and TRBJ2-7; 8 bases agree with TRBD2. V was pared by 6 bases and J by 3 bases, with 10 bases of the junction left unmatched. CDR1 MNHEY and CDR2 SVGAGI come from the germline V gene. CDR3 length equals 15 residues.

This chain links TRBV27 with TRBJ1-5, with D possibly TRBD1 on 5 matching bases. Trimming left V 6 bases short and J 3 bases short, with 12 bases between. Germline assignment: CDR1 MNHEY and CDR2 SMNVEV (reference sequence). There are 14 residues in the CDR3. The CDR3 nucleotides are TGTGCCAGCAGCTCCCCAGGGAACAATCAGCCCCAGCATTTT. This encodes CASSSPGNNQPQHF.

This clonotype appeared a few times. The chain recombines TRBV20-1 with TRBJ1-2; D may be TRBD1 (5 bases). The V gene lost 6 bases and the J gene lost 3 bases, with 17 bases spanning the gap. The CDR3 is 14 residues long. CDR1 is DFQATT and CDR2 is SNEGSKA in the germline V gene (reference sequence). This CDR3 is CSARGVGADYGYTF. The CDR3 DNA sequence: TGCAGTGCCCGAGGGGTAGGGGCGGACTATGGCTACACCTTC.

The chain is built from TRBV20-1 and TRBJ1-1; TRBD1 is a possible D gene (5 bases). Germline V gene lookup returns CDR1 DFQATT and CDR2 SNEGSKA (reference sequence). V lost 0 bases to trimming and J lost 1 base, with 9 bases between them. CDR3 length: 14 amino acids. This CDR3 is CSARDRAGNTEAFF. The CDR3 bases are TGCAGTGCTAGAGACAGGGCCGGGAACACTGAAGCTTTCTTT.

This clonotype was detected only once. The chain joins TRBV4-1 to TRBJ1-3; 10 positions agree with TRBD1. The length of the CDR3 is 16 residues. V shed 0 bases and J 4 bases; nucleotides not matched to a gene: 3. CDR1 MGHRA and CDR2 YSYEKL come from the germline V gene. The CDR3 DNA sequence: TGCGCCAGCAGCCAAGATGGGACAGGGGTAGGAAACACCATATATTTT. Its protein product is CASSQDGTGVGNTIYF.

The chain carries TRBV6-2 or TRBV6-3 and TRBJ2-3; TRBD2 agrees at 8 bases. This CDR3 is 16 amino acids long. The V gene's germline CDR1 is MNHEY and CDR2 SVGEGT. The V and J ends lost 4 bases and 3 bases, in that order; junction bases with no gene match: 9. CDR3 protein: CASSFTRGGPTDTQYF. In DNA form, the CDR3 reads TGTGCCAGCAGTTTCACACGGGGGGGCCCGACAGATACGCAGTATTTT.

This clonotype was picked up a small number of times. The rearrangement joins TRBV9 to TRBJ2-1, with D unclear. The V end was cut by 0 bases, the J end by 3 bases, with 7 bases between. CDR3 length: 14 residues. The germline gives CDR1 SGDLS, CDR2 YYNGEE. The CDR3 protein is CASSVGSFYNEQFF. The CDR3 nucleotides read TGTGCCAGCAGCGTAGGCAGTTTCTACAATGAGCAGTTCTTC.

The sample holds many counts of this clonotype. The chain is built from TRBV11-2 and TRBJ2-7; D call uncertain. V shed 8 bases and J shed 2 bases, with 16 bases lying between them. There are 14 residues in the CDR3. Germline V gives CDR1 SGHAT, CDR2 FQNNGV. The CDR3 region has the DNA TGTGCCAGCTCTCTAGGGTCGGGCCCCTACGAGCAGTACTTC. The encoded protein is CASSLGSGPYEQYF.

This clonotype has a handful of counts. This chain uses TRBV25-1 with TRBJ2-1, with 8 bases matching TRBD2. Germline CDR1 is MGHDK and CDR2 is SYGVNS. V shed 2 bases and J 2 bases; nucleotides not matched to a gene: 2. The CDR3 is made up of 15 amino acids. The CDR3 sequence: CASSEGSGAYNEQFF. In nucleotides, the CDR3 is TGTGCCAGCAGTGAAGGTAGCGGGGCCTACAATGAGCAGTTCTTC.

The rearrangement joins TRBV12-3 or TRBV12-4 to TRBJ2-7; tentatively, D is TRBD1 (5 bases). V shed 3 bases and J shed 5 bases, with 14 bases lying between them. This CDR3 comprises 14 residues. The CDR3 DNA reads TGTGCCAGCAGTTTCTGGGGAAGGGGTCACGAGCAGTACTTC. Its translation is CASSFWGRGHEQYF.

This rearrangement joins TRBV6-6 to TRBJ1-2; D may be TRBD1 (5 bases). CDR1 and CDR2 from the germline V gene are MNHNY and SVGAGI (reference sequence). Trimming took off 2 bases at V and 5 bases at J, with 12 bases between the two ends. This CDR3 has 14 residues. The CDR3 region has the DNA TGTGCCAGCAGTTACGACAGCATGAAATATGGCTACACCTTC. It codes for CASSYDSMKYGYTF.

V usage is TRBV7-2 and J usage is TRBJ1-2; 11 nucleotides agree with TRBD1. Losses at the gene ends were 8 bases for V and 4 bases for J; bases not matched to a gene: 12. The CDR3 totals 16 residues. Germline CDR1 is SGHTA and CDR2 is FQGNSA. This chain's CDR3 is CASLPSGTGGIYGYTF. CDR3 sequence (DNA): TGTGCCAGCCTCCCGTCGGGGACAGGGGGTATCTATGGCTACACCTTC.

This clonotype was picked up one time. The chain joins TRBV4-1 to TRBJ2-2, with TRBD2 matching over 14 bases. The CDR3 contains 19 residues. Germline V gene sequence: CDR1 MGHRA, CDR2 YSYEKL. V gave up 2 bases and J gave up 3 bases; unmatched junction bases: 8. DNA for the CDR3: TGCGCCAGCAGCCAAACAACGGGACTAGCGGGGGCCCACACCGGGGAGCTGTTTTTT. Translation: CASSQTTGLAGAHTGELFF.

This clonotype has a handful of counts. The genes are TRBV5-1 and TRBJ2-3; TRBD1 agrees at 7 bases. CDR1 and CDR2 from the germline V gene are SGHRS and YFSETQ. There are 15 residues in the CDR3. V lost 3 bases, J lost 1 base, and 5 bases stayed unmatched. The CDR3 region has the DNA TGCGCCAGCAGCTCGGTGACAGGGCGCACAGATACGCAGTATTTT. It codes for CASSSVTGRTDTQYF.

V gene TRBV29-1 combines with J gene TRBJ2-5; possible D gene TRBD1, 6 bases. The DNA end is a closer match to TRBJ2-1, so the J assignment may be wrong. CDR1 is SQVTM, CDR2 ANQGSEA, per germline. This CDR3 has 13 residues. The CDR3 sequence: CSVRPGVKNEQFF. The CDR3 DNA sequence: TGCAGCGTTCGGCCAGGGGTAAAGAATGAGCAGTTCTTC.

This clonotype was counted a single time. It may be a read error: a sequence one base away is much more abundant. This rearrangement joins TRBV20-1 to TRBJ2-5; D is unclear. The germline CDR1 and CDR2 sequences are DFQATT and SNEGSKA (reference sequence). There are 11 residues in the CDR3. The CDR3 DNA reads as TGCAGTATGCCGGGTCACGAGACCCGGTACTTC. This encodes CSMPGHETRYF.

The chain employs TRBV7-2 and TRBJ1-2; no definite D call. This CDR3 spans 13 amino acids. From germline, CDR1 is SGHTA and CDR2 FQGNSA. The V and J ends lost 3 bases and 4 bases respectively, with 9 bases between them. The CDR3 sequence: CASSFIAGYGYTF. As DNA, the CDR3 is TGTGCCAGCAGCTTTATAGCGGGCTATGGCTACACCTTC.

The chain has TRBV19 and TRBJ1-6; possibly TRBD1 for D (5 bases). Trimming took off 4 bases at V and 9 bases at J, with 16 bases between the two ends. Germline V gives CDR1 LNHDA, CDR2 SQIVND (reference sequence). The CDR3 is 15 amino acids. CDR3 amino acids: CASSTSPGGSSPLHF. For the CDR3, the DNA is TGTGCCAGTAGTACCTCCCCGGGGGGGAGTTCACCCCTCCACTTT.

V is TRBV5-5 and J is TRBJ2-3, with a weak D call TRBD2 (6 bases). From germline, CDR1 is SGHKS and CDR2 YYEKEE (reference sequence). Trimming shortened V by 0 bases and J by 6 bases, and 17 bases separated the two germline ends. The CDR3 sequence is 16 residues long. The DNA of the CDR3 is TGTGCCAGCAGCTTGGGATGGCGGGGCCCAACCGATACGCAGTATTTT. The encoded protein is CASSLGWRGPTDTQYF.